This passage covers 4 T cell receptor beta chains from one sample sequenced in a study of T cell responses to AZD1222 COVID-19 vaccine. The assay was immunoSEQ multiplex PCR, and TCRdb's table has in-frame clones only and misses some. The sample consists of 86,000 or so clones, 75% to 95% of them appearing once. The sequencing here drew on peripheral blood, taken on day 0 of MenACWY control vaccination. The receptors here all came from an adult in good health.

This clone is a singleton in its sample. One end of the junction varies from germline; a read error may be responsible. Here the CDR3 reads CASLKGERVDF. The CDR3 DNA reads TGTGCCAGCCTCAAAGGGGAGAGGGTGGACTTC. This rearrangement joins TRBV14 to TRBJ2-7; either TRBD1 or TRBD2 may fit D (5 bases each). This CDR3 is 11 amino acids long. From germline, CDR1 is SGHDN and CDR2 FVKESK.

The chain joins TRBV7-9 to TRBJ1-1; TRBD1 might be the D (5 bases). The V and J ends lost 5 bases and 1 base respectively, with 11 bases between them. CDR1 and CDR2 (germline): SEHNR, FQNEAQ (reference sequence). The CDR3 loop spans 14 amino acids. The CDR3 coding sequence is TGTGCCAGCAGCCCCCGGGACGGGAACACTGAAGCTTTCTTT. Translation gives CASSPRDGNTEAFF.

The chain employs TRBV6-5 and TRBJ2-7; D gene ambiguous. The CDR3 consists of 14 residues. V shed 2 bases and J shed 4 bases, with 12 bases lying between them. Germline V gene data show CDR1 as MNHEY and CDR2 as SVGAGI. CDR3 DNA: TGTGCCAGCAGTTACAGCAGGCAAGGATACGAGCAGTACTTC. Translating it yields CASSYSRQGYEQYF.

The rearrangement joins TRBV14 to TRBJ2-1; no reliable D call. V gave up 4 bases and J gave up 8 bases, with 12 bases separating them. Germline V gene data show CDR1 as SGHDN and CDR2 as FVKESK. This CDR3 comprises 13 residues. The CDR3 DNA sequence: TGTGCCAGCAGCCTAAATCTGGCCCATGAGCAGTTCTTC. As protein: CASSLNLAHEQFF.